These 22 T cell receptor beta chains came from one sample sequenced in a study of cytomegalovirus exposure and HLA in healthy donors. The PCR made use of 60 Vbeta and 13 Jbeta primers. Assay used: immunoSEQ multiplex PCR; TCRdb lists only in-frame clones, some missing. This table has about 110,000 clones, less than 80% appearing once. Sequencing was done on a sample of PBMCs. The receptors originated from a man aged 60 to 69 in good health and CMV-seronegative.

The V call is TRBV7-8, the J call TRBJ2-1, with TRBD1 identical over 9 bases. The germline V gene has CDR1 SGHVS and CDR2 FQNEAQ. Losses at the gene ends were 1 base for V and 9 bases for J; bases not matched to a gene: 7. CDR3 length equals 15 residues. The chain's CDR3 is CASSLVRDRVPEQFF. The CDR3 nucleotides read TGTGCCAGCAGCTTAGTACGGGACAGGGTTCCTGAGCAGTTCTTC.

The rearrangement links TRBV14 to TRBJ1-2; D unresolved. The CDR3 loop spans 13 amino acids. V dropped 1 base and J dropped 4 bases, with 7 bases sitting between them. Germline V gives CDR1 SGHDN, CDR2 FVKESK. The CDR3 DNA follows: TGTGCCAGCAGCCAAGCCCTCGGCTATGGCTACACCTTC. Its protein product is CASSQALGYGYTF.

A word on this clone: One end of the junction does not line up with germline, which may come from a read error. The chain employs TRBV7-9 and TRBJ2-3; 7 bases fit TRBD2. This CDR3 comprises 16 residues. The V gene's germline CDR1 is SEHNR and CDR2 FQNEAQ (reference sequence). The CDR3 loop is CASSPHRDYPQDPQYF. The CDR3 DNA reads TGTGCCAGCAGCCCCCACCGGGACTATCCACAAGATCCGCAGTATTTT.

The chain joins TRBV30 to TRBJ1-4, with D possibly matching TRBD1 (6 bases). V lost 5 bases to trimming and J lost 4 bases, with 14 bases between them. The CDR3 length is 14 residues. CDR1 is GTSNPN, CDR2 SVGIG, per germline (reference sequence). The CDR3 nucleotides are TGTGCCTGGGGCCCAGGGGCGTATAATGAAAAACTGTTTTTT. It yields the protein CAWGPGAYNEKLFF.

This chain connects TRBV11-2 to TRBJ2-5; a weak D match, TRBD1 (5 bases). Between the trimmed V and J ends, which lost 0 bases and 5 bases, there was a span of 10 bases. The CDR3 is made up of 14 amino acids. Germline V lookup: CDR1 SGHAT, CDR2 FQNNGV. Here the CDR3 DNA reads TGTGCCAGCAGCTTAGAGCAGGGTTGGGAGACCCAGTACTTC. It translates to CASSLEQGWETQYF.

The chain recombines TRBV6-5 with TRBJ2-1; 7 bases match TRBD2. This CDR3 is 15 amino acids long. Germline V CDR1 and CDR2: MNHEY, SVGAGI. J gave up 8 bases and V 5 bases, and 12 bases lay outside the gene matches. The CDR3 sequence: CASSKGGDGLHEQFF. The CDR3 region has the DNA TGTGCCAGCAGTAAGGGAGGGGACGGGCTCCATGAGCAGTTCTTC.

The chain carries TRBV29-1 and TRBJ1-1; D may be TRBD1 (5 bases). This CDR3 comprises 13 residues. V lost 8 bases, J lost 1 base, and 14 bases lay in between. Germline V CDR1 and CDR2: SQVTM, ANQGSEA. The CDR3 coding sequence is TGCAGCTCTTGGGGGGAGGGGAACACTGAAGCTTTCTTT. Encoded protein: CSSWGEGNTEAFF.

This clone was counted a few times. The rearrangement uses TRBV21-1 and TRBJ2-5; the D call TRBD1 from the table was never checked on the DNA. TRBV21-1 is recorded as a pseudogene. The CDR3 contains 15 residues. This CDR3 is CASTDFTQGAKTQYF. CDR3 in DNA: TGTGCCAGCACCGATTTTACGCAGGGGGCAAAGACCCAGTACTTC.

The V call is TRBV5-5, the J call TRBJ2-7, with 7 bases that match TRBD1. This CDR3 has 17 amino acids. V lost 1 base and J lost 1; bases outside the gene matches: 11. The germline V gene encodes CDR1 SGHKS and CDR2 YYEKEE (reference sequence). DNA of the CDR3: TGTGCCAGCAGCTTGAGTCAACCGGGACAGCTTTCCTACGAGCAGTACGTC. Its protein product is CASSLSQPGQLSYEQYV.

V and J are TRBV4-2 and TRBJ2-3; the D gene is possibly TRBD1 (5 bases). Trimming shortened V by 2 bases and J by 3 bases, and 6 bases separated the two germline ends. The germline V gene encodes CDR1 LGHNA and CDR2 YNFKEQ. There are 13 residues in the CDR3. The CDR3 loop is CASSQRGTDTQYF. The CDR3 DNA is TGTGCCAGCAGCCAAAGGGGTACAGATACGCAGTATTTT.

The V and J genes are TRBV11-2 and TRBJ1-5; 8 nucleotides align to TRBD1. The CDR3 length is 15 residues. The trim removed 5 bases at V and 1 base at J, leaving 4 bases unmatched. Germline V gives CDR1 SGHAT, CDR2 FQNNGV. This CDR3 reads CASSERTGSNQPQHF. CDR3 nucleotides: TGTGCCAGCAGCGAGAGGACAGGGAGCAATCAGCCCCAGCATTTT.

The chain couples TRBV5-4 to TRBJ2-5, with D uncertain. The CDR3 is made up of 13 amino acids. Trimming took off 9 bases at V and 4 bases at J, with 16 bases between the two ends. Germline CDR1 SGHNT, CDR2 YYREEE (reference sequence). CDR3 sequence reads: CATNPPSRETQYF. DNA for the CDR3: TGTGCCACCAATCCACCGAGTCGAGAGACCCAGTACTTC.

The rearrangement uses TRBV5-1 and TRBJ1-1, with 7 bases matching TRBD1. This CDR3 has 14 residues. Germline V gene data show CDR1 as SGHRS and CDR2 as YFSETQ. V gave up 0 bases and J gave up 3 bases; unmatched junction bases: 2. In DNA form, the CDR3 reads TGCGCCAGCAGCTTGGTGCAGGGGGACACTGAAGCTTTCTTT. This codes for CASSLVQGDTEAFF.

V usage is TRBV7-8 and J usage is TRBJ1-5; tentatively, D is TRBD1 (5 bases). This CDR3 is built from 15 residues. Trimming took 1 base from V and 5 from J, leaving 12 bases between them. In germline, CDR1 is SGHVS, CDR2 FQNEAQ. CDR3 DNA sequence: TGTGCCAGCAGCTTAGTTTCTGGGGGGTATCAGCCCCAGCATTTT. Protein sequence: CASSLVSGGYQPQHF.

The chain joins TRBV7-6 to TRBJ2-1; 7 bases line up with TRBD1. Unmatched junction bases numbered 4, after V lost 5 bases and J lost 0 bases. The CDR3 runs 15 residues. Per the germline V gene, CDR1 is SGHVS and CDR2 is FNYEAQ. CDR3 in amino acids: CASSGTVSSYNEQFF. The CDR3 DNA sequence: TGTGCCAGCAGCGGGACAGTTAGCTCCTACAATGAGCAGTTCTTC.

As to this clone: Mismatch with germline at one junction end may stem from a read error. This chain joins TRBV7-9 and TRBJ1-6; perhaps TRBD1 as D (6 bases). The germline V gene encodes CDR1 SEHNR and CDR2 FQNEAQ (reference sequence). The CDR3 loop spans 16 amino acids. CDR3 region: CASSLFRGVYNLPLHF. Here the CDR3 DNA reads TGTGCCAGCAGCTTATTCAGGGGAGTTTACAATTTACCCCTCCACTTT.

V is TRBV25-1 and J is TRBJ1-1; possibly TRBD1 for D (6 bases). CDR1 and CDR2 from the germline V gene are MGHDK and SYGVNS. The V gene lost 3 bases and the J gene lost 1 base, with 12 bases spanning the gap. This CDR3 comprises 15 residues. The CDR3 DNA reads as TGTGCCAGCAGTGACCCGGGACATCCGAACACTGAAGCTTTCTTT. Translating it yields CASSDPGHPNTEAFF. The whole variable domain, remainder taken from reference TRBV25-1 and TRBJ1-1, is EADIYQTPRYLVIGTGKKITLECSQTMGHDKMYWYQQDPGMELHLIHYSYGVNSTEKGDLSSESTVSRIRTEHFPLTLESARPSHTSQYLCASSDPGHPNTEAFFGQGTRLTVV.

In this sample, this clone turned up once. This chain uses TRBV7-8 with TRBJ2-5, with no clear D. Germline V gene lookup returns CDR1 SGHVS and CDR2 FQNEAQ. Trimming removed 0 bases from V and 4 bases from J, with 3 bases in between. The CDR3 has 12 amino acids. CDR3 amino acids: CASSLARETQYF. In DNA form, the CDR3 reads TGTGCCAGCAGCTTAGCCCGAGAGACCCAGTACTTC.

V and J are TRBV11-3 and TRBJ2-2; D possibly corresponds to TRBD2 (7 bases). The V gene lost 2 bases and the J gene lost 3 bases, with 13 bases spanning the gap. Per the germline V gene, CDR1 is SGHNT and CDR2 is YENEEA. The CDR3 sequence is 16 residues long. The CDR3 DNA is TGTGCCAGCAGCTTATCGGGGGGCGCCTACACCGGGGAGCTGTTTTTT. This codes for CASSLSGGAYTGELFF.

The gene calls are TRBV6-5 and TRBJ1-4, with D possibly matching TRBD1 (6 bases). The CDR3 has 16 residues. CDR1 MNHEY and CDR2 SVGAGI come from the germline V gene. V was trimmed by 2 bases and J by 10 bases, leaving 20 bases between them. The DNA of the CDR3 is TGTGCCAGCAGTTACGGGGGCGGCAGGGGTTTCGGAAAACTGTTTTTT. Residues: CASSYGGGRGFGKLFF.

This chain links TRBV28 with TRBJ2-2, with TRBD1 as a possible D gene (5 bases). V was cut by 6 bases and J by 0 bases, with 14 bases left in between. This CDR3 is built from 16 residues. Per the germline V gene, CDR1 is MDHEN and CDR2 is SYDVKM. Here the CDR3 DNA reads TGTGCCAGCAGCCAAAACAGGCTTGCGAACACCGGGGAGCTGTTTTTT. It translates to CASSQNRLANTGELFF. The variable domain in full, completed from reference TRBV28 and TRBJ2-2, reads DVKVTQSSRYLVKRTGEKVFLECVQDMDHENMFWYRQDPGLGLRLIYFSYDVKMKEKGDIPEGYSVSREKKERFSLILESASTNQTSMYLCASSQNRLANTGELFFGEGSRLTVL.

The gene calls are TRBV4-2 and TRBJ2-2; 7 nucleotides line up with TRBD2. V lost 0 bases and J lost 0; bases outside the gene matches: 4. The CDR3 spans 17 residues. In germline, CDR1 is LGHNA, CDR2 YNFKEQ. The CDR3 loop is CASSQDKGTTNTGELFF. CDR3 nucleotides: TGTGCCAGCAGCCAAGATAAGGGGACTACGAACACCGGGGAGCTGTTTTTT.